A selection of T cell receptor beta chains follows, all from one sample in a study of blood T cell repertoires in COVID-19. The method was immunoSEQ multiplex PCR; TCRdb's version includes in-frame clones alone and lacks a portion of them. The table shows over 200,000 clones, with under 85% occurring only once. The sequenced sample was peripheral blood. All receptors derive from a woman in her 30s with COVID-19, enrolled during active disease. CDR3s include the opening cysteine and the closing phenylalanine or tryptophan. The D gene is left open where the match is weak. Clone size, where shown, is once, few, many, or a class for clones that have expanded.

>.|TRBD1|TRBV25-1|TRBJ1-6
TGTGCCAGCGCCGGGACAGGGGAAAATTCACCCCTCCACTTT
CASAGTGENSPLHF
>.|TRBD2|TRBV10-3|TRBJ2-2
TGTGCCATCAGTGGGTTGGGAGGGATGAACACCGGGGAGCTGTTTTTT
CAISGLGGMNTGELFF
>.|.|TRBV11-3|TRBJ2-1
TGTGCCAGCAGCGGGAGTGGCTACAATGAGCAGTTCTTC
CASSGSGYNEQFF
>few|TRBD1|TRBV7-2|TRBJ1-2
TGTGCCAGCAGCGTCGGGACAGGCTATGGCTACACCTTC
CASSVGTGYGYTF
>.|.|TRBV20-1|TRBJ1-1
TGCAGTGCCGGGGCAGGGGTAGCTTTCTTT
CSAGAGVAFF
>.|.|TRBV27|TRBJ1-1
TGTGCCAGCAGTATTAGGCGCGAGGGTGAAGCTTTCTTT
CASSIRREGEAFF
>.|TRBD1|TRBV5-5|TRBJ2-4
TGTGCCAGCAGCCCGACCGGACAGGGAAACATTCAGTACTTC
CASSPTGQGNIQYF
>.|TRBD1|TRBV19|TRBJ2-4
TGTGCCAGTAGTTTCCGGGACAGGCGACAAAGTCAGTACTTC
CASSFRDRRQSQYF
>.|TRBD2|TRBV9|TRBJ2-1
TGTGCCAGCAGCGGACTAGCGGGGGTCTCGGGTGAGCAGTTCTTC
CASSGLAGVSGEQFF
>.|.|TRBV10-3|TRBJ1-2
TGTGCCATCAGTGAGTCGGCCACCTATGGCTACACCTTC
CAISESATYGYTF
>few|TRBD1|TRBV6-5|TRBJ1-6
TGTGCCAGCAGTTACTCGTTACAGGGGAATTCACCCCTCCACTTT
CASSYSLQGNSPLHF